The clone carrying this TCR beta chain was seen at least ten times. Its matching antigen is unknown. Per individual sample, total RNA of at least 6 micrograms was extracted. This sample is drawn from a study of blood T cells in healthy people across ages. Study-level points and caveats: TCR beta diversity, measured per million T cells, fell in a roughly linear way with age. PBMC samples, being unsorted, prevented any conclusive comparison of naive and antigen-experienced cells. Unknown donor CMV status possibly confounded expanded clonotype changes.

The use of a sample-barcoded 5' primer and a J-beta primer mix characterized a second PCR of roughly 7 to 11 cycles. MiXCR, applied by TCRdb to the 5' RACE reads, yields one record per CDR3 protein. The table lists around 580,000 distinct CDR3 sequences, around 48% of them singletons. The CDR3 length is 13 residues. Trimming took 5 bases from V and 5 from J, leaving 11 bases between them. The germline gives CDR1 MNHEY, CDR2 SVGAGI. The receptor was isolated from a man older than 75 in good health. The J gene is TRBJ2-3, the V gene TRBV6-5; the D is unclear. Specimen: blood. The CDR3 region is CASSPRIGDTQYF. The CDR3 DNA follows: TGTGCCAGCAGTCCCAGGATCGGAGATACGCAGTATTTT.